Here is one TCR beta chain with its context. This sample is part of a study of T cell repertoires in cytomegalovirus infection. The CDR3 has 12 amino acids. The germline CDR1 and CDR2 sequences are MNHEY and SVGEGT. V shed 7 bases and J 3 bases; nucleotides not matched to a gene: 2. In TCRdb, the reads were re-called with MiXCR into one record per CDR3 protein. The data show some 150,000 distinct CDR3 sequences, about 6% seen once. The receptor's source is a human donor in good health (CMV status not recorded). Some clones in this sample may be carry-over from other donors' samples. The sequenced material came from PBMCs. The gene calls are TRBV6-2 or TRBV6-3 and TRBJ2-7, with 8 bases fitting TRBD1. The CDR3 is CASTGQGYEQYF. Written as DNA, the CDR3 is TGTGCCAGCACAGGACAGGGCTACGAGCAGTACTTC.